Presented here are 30 T cell receptor beta chains from one specimen sequenced in a study of shared clonotypes between healthy human individuals. Generated by immunoSEQ multiplex PCR, the TCRdb table keeps only in-frame clones and is missing some. The sample carries some 530,000 clones, approximately 78% recorded once. The sequencing input was PBMCs. The receptors were gathered from a woman aged 40 to 49 in good health. Some clones in this sample may be carry-over from other donors' samples.

For this clone: This probably arose from a read error, given a far larger clone one base away. Other DNA sequences in the same sample also yield this CDR3. The chain combines TRBV30 with TRBJ1-2; the D is unclear. Germline V gene data show CDR1 as GTSNPN and CDR2 as SVGIG (reference sequence). This CDR3 region has 11 residues. Trimming removed 5 bases at V and 8 bases at J, with 12 bases between. CDR3 amino acids: CAWGPSRGYTF. CDR3 bases: TGTGCCTGGGGGCCCTCCCGGGGCTACACCTTC.

This clone has only a few counts. The chain employs TRBV6-4 and TRBJ2-1; D is unclear. There are 13 residues in the CDR3. The V end lost 4 bases, the J end lost 5 bases, and 9 bases lay between the germline ends. Germline V gene data show CDR1 as MRHNA and CDR2 as SNTAGT. The CDR3 DNA reads as TGTGCCAGCAGTGCAGGACGGAACAATGAGCAGTTCTTC. Translation gives CASSAGRNNEQFF.

The chain combines TRBV4-3 with TRBJ1-4; 10 bases map to TRBD1. Germline values: CDR1 LGHNA, CDR2 YSLEER. V trimming: 0 bases; J trimming: 1 base; junction bases outside the gene matches: 5. There are 18 residues in the CDR3. The CDR3 protein is CASSQDRTGGGTNEKLFF. CDR3 sequence (DNA): TGCGCCAGCAGCCAAGATCGGACAGGGGGGGGAACTAATGAAAAACTGTTTTTT.

V usage is TRBV2 and J usage is TRBJ2-7; possibly TRBD2 for D (6 bases). Looked up from germline, CDR1 is SNHLY and CDR2 is FYNNEI. V was shortened by 6 bases and J by 7 bases, with 16 bases between the two germline ends. This CDR3 is built from 13 residues. The CDR3 bases are TGTGCCAGCAGGCCGGGACTCCTATTGGAGCAGTACTTC. As protein: CASRPGLLLEQYF.

The chain couples TRBV29-1 to TRBJ2-7; the match to TRBD1 covers 12 bases. Germline CDR1 SQVTM, CDR2 ANQGSEA. Trimming took 4 bases from V and 7 from J; bases not matched to a gene: 5. The CDR3 length is 13 residues. This CDR3 is CSVVGTGGLEQYF. The CDR3 DNA follows: TGCAGCGTTGTCGGGACAGGGGGCCTGGAGCAGTACTTC.

This chain links TRBV7-3 with TRBJ2-1, with 9 bases aligning to TRBD1. There are 19 residues in the CDR3. Trimming took 2 bases from V and 2 from J; bases not matched to a gene: 13. The germline gives CDR1 SGHTA, CDR2 FQGTGA. The CDR3 nucleotides read TGTGCCAGCAGCTTAGGGGCAAGAGGACAGGGGAGTCCCTACAATGAGCAGTTCTTC. Encoded protein: CASSLGARGQGSPYNEQFF.

This clone came up many times. This rearrangement joins TRBV9 to TRBJ1-2, with TRBD1 matching 8 bases. This CDR3 comprises 17 residues. V gave up 4 bases and J gave up 7 bases; unmatched junction bases: 18. Germline CDR1 and CDR2: SGDLS and YYNGEE. The CDR3 DNA reads TGTGCCAGCAGCCCTCTCATCTCAGGACAGGGACCGGGTGGCTACACCTTC. Protein: CASSPLISGQGPGGYTF.

The V and J genes are TRBV30 and TRBJ2-7, with D hard to call. V lost 2 bases, J lost 4 bases, and 15 bases lay in between. CDR1 and CDR2 from the germline V gene are GTSNPN and SVGIG (reference sequence). CDR3 length: 14 amino acids. This chain's CDR3 is CAWSPTRSGYEQYF. In nucleotides, the CDR3 is TGTGCCTGGAGTCCGACCCGTAGTGGTTACGAGCAGTACTTC.

The chain joins TRBV5-1 to TRBJ2-5, with no clear D. TRBJ2-7 matches the DNA end more closely, so the J call is doubtful. The CDR3 sequence is 13 residues long. The germline V gene encodes CDR1 SGHRS and CDR2 YFSETQ. The CDR3 sequence is CASSLQPSYEQYF. CDR3 sequence (DNA): TGCGCCAGCAGCTTGCAGCCATCCTACGAGCAGTACTTC.

The genes are TRBV28 and TRBJ2-3, with D possibly being TRBD1 or TRBD2 (5 bases each). Trimming stripped 4 bases from V and 9 bases from J, with 20 bases between. The germline V gene encodes CDR1 MDHEN and CDR2 SYDVKM. The CDR3 totals 15 residues. CDR3 sequence (DNA): TGTGCCAGCAGTTCTCCCGGGACCCCCACGGGAACGCAGTATTTT. Translated, it gives CASSSPGTPTGTQYF.

The CDR3 region is CASSPWTNQPQHF. In DNA form, the CDR3 reads TGTGCCAGCAGCCCCTGGACGAATCAGCCCCAGCATTTT. This sequence joins TRBV7-2 and TRBJ1-5; D is unresolved. The germline V and J ends were trimmed by 5 bases and 4 bases, with 9 bases remaining between them. Germline CDR1 reads SGHTA; CDR2 reads FQGNSA. CDR3 length equals 13 residues. Full variable domain (missing parts from reference TRBV7-2 and TRBJ1-5): GAGVSQSPSNKVTEKGKDVELRCDPISGHTALYWYRQSLGQGLEFLIYFQGNSAPDKSGLPSDRFSAERTGGSVSTLTIQRTQQEDSAVYLCASSPWTNQPQHFGDGTRLSIL.

This clone came up a few times. The CDR3 loop reads CAISDPSGRASNEQFF. The DNA of the CDR3 is TGTGCCATCAGCGATCCGAGCGGGAGGGCCTCCAATGAGCAGTTCTTC. The V call is TRBV10-3, the J call TRBJ2-1; 10 nucleotides line up with TRBD2. J was trimmed by 6 bases and V by 6 bases; bases with no gene match: 11. Per the germline V gene, CDR1 is ENHRY and CDR2 is SYGVKD. The CDR3 is 16 amino acids.

V usage is TRBV28 and J usage is TRBJ2-1; TRBD2 aligns across 10 bases. V lost 5 bases to trimming and J lost 3 bases; unmatched junction nucleotides: 13. The CDR3 totals 18 residues. Germline CDR1 is MDHEN and CDR2 is SYDVKM. CDR3 DNA sequence: TGTGCCAGCAGTCCGCGGTTGAGCGGGAGGGCGGGCTACAATGAGCAGTTCTTC. Its translation is CASSPRLSGRAGYNEQFF.

CDR3 loop: CAISVGQSSYNEQFF. As DNA, the CDR3 is TGTGCCATCAGTGTTGGACAGTCAAGTTACAATGAGCAGTTCTTC. The chain couples TRBV10-3 to TRBJ2-1; D is possibly TRBD1 (6 bases). Germline values: CDR1 ENHRY, CDR2 SYGVKD. The V end lost 4 bases, the J end lost 4 bases, and 14 bases lay between the germline ends. The CDR3 extends over 15 amino acids.

The gene calls are TRBV5-6 and TRBJ1-2; no clear D gene. CDR1 is SGHDT, CDR2 YYEEEE, per germline. The V gene lost 0 bases and the J gene lost 3 bases, with 12 bases spanning the gap. The CDR3 spans 15 residues. CDR3 sequence: CASSLGRSPYYGYTF. The CDR3 DNA is TGTGCCAGCAGCTTGGGACGGTCTCCCTACTATGGCTACACCTTC.

As concerns this clone: This sequence may be a read error, since a much larger clone differs from it by one base. The genes are TRBV30 and TRBJ2-5; D remains unclear. The CDR3 extends over 14 amino acids. Trimming removed 3 bases at V and 7 bases at J, with 18 bases between. Germline V lookup: CDR1 GTSNPN, CDR2 SVGIG (reference sequence). This CDR3 reads CAWRRLLYKGTQYF. CDR3 nucleotide sequence: TGTGCCTGGAGGAGGCTCCTGTACAAAGGGACCCAGTACTTC.

The V and J genes are TRBV28 and TRBJ2-3; TRBD2 is a possible D gene (5 bases). The CDR3 is 14 residues long. Germline V CDR1 and CDR2: MDHEN, SYDVKM. Trimming removed 2 bases at V and 6 bases at J, with 12 bases between. The CDR3 bases are TGTGCCAGCAGTTTAAGGGCCGGGGTGGATACGCAGTATTTT. Translating it yields CASSLRAGVDTQYF.

This sequence joins TRBV5-1 and TRBJ2-5; the D gene is possibly TRBD2 (5 bases). The CDR3 sequence is 15 residues long. In germline, CDR1 is SGHRS, CDR2 YFSETQ. V was pared by 0 bases and J by 4 bases, with 13 bases between. CDR3 nucleotides: TGCGCCAGCAGCTTGGACGGGGATGGAGGAGAGACCCAGTACTTC. Its protein product is CASSLDGDGGETQYF.

This chain connects TRBV7-6 to TRBJ2-5, with TRBD2 matching over 8 bases. Losses at the gene ends were 5 bases for V and 2 bases for J; bases not matched to a gene: 10. CDR3 size: 16 residues. Germline values: CDR1 SGHVS, CDR2 FNYEAQ. The CDR3 region is CASSPGTSGTQETQYF. The CDR3 coding sequence is TGTGCCAGCAGCCCCGGAACTAGCGGAACGCAAGAGACCCAGTACTTC.

The V gene is TRBV12-2, the J gene TRBJ2-5; the table gives TRBD2 as D, unverified against the DNA. Near its end, the DNA agrees better with TRBJ2-7, so the J call may be wrong. TRBV12-2 is a pseudogene locus. There are 16 residues in the CDR3. For the CDR3, the DNA is TGTGCAAGTCGCTTGGGTGACCAGGGACGGGACTACGAGCAGTACTTC. This encodes CASRLGDQGRDYEQYF.

J is TRBJ2-5 and V is TRBV2; D is possibly TRBD1 (6 bases). Germline CDR1 SNHLY, CDR2 FYNNEI. The germline V and J ends were trimmed by 6 bases and 3 bases, with 14 bases remaining between them. The CDR3 has 14 amino acids. As DNA, the CDR3 is TGTGCCAGCAGCTCACCCGGGACAAAAGAGACCCAGTACTTC. Residues: CASSSPGTKETQYF.

The chain carries TRBV7-9 and TRBJ2-1; D might be TRBD2 (10 bases). Germline V gives CDR1 SEHNR, CDR2 FQNEAQ (reference sequence). Trimming took 6 bases from V and 8 from J, leaving 29 bases between them. The CDR3 consists of 18 residues. In DNA form, the CDR3 reads TGTGCCAGCAGTCAACAGGGGGCTGTTCTAGCGGGAGCGTATGAGCAGTTCTTC. Its protein product is CASSQQGAVLAGAYEQFF.

The chain has TRBV7-9 and TRBJ2-3; D remains unclear. CDR3 length: 15 residues. Germline V gives CDR1 SEHNR, CDR2 FQNEAQ (reference sequence). V was cut by 4 bases and J by 3 bases, with 14 bases left in between. CDR3 sequence (DNA): TGTGCCAGCAGCTCCCGGATAATCGGGACAGATACGCAGTATTTT. Its protein is CASSSRIIGTDTQYF.

To note about this clone: Within the sample, other DNA sequences also encode this same CDR3. The chain has TRBV7-9 and TRBJ2-1, with TRBD2 matching 11 bases. The germline V gene encodes CDR1 SEHNR and CDR2 FQNEAQ (reference sequence). J was trimmed by 4 bases and V by 1 base; bases with no gene match: 0. The CDR3 loop spans 15 amino acids. The CDR3 DNA is TGTGCCAGCAGCTTAGTAGCGGGAGGGTACAATGAGCAGTTCTTC. Amino acid sequence: CASSLVAGGYNEQFF.

The V gene is TRBV29-1, the J gene TRBJ1-1; 10 nucleotides line up with TRBD1. The CDR3 extends over 12 amino acids. Trimming cost V 7 bases and J 6 bases; bases outside gene matches: 5. CDR1 and CDR2 from the germline V gene are SQVTM and ANQGSEA. The CDR3 nucleotides read TGCAGCGGACAGGGGGCGGCGCCTGAAGCTTTCTTT. Protein: CSGQGAAPEAFF.

Concerning this clone: A far larger clone is one base from this, pointing to a likely read error. V gene TRBV7-6 combines with J gene TRBJ2-7; 8 bases fit TRBD1. CDR1 and CDR2 from the germline V gene are SGHVS and FNYEAQ. This CDR3 region has 19 residues. J was trimmed by 1 base and V by 1 base; bases with no gene match: 15. In DNA, the CDR3 is TGTGCCAGCAGCTTAGGGGTGAGAACAGGGGGACTGGGGTCCTACGAGCAGTACTTC. Protein product: CASSLGVRTGGLGSYEQYF.

The chain has TRBV10-3 and TRBJ2-6; 7 bases align to TRBD1. V trimming: 0 bases; J trimming: 5 bases; junction bases outside the gene matches: 1. The germline CDR1 and CDR2 sequences are ENHRY and SYGVKD. The CDR3 runs to 15 residues. The CDR3 here is CAISESRGRANVLTF. In nucleotides, the CDR3 is TGTGCCATCAGTGAGTCAAGGGGGCGGGCCAACGTCCTGACTTTC.

This chain links TRBV5-1 with TRBJ1-1, with unresolved D. V shed 1 base and J shed 7 bases, with 17 bases lying between them. The germline V gene encodes CDR1 SGHRS and CDR2 YFSETQ. CDR3 length: 15 amino acids. The CDR3 loop reads CASSLNRARVGEAFF. The CDR3 bases are TGCGCCAGCAGCTTGAACAGAGCTAGGGTCGGTGAAGCTTTCTTT.

With respect to this clone: A far bigger clonotype differs at one base, so this is likely a read error. Here the CDR3 omits its conserved ending phenylalanine or tryptophan, so a read error is the likely source. The chain links TRBV2 to TRBJ2-7; D not resolved. The germline CDR1 and CDR2 sequences are SNHLY and FYNNEI. V dropped 5 bases and J dropped 5 bases, with 4 bases sitting between them. CDR3 length: 10 amino acids. CDR3 bases: TGTGCCAGCAGTCTCCACGAGCAGTACTCC. This sequence encodes CASSLHEQYS.

The chain is built from TRBV5-6 and TRBJ2-1; the match to TRBD1 covers 12 bases. V lost 6 bases to trimming and J lost 15 bases; unmatched junction nucleotides: 16. Germline V gene lookup returns CDR1 SGHDT and CDR2 YYEEEE. This CDR3 has 15 residues. The DNA for the CDR3 is TGTGCCAGCACCCTGGGACAGGGGGCGGCGGGAGAGTGGTTCTTC. Protein product: CASTLGQGAAGEWFF.